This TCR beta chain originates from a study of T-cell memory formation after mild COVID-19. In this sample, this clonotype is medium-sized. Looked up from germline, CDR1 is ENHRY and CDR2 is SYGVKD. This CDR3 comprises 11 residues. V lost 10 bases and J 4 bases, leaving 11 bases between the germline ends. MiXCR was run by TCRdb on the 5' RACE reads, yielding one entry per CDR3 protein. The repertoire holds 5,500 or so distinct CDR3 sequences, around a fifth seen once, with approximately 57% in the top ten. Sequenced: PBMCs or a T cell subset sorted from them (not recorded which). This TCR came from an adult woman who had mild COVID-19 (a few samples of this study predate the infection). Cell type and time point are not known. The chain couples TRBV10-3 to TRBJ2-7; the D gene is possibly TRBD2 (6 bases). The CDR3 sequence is CATLRGYEQYF. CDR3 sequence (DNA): TGTGCCACCCTACGGGGGTACGAGCAGTACTTC.